Listed below are T cell receptor beta chains from one sample, sequenced in a study of T cells in Graves' hyperthyroidism and ophthalmopathy. TCRdb re-analysed the multiplex PCR reads in MiXCR, keeping a single row per CDR3 protein. The sample includes a few hundred thousand distinct CDR3 sequences, about a sixth of them seen just once. Sequencing used blood. All receptors come from a woman between 35 and 50 years old with Graves' ophthalmopathy. CDR3s include the opening cysteine and the closing phenylalanine or tryptophan. Each record gives: V gene, D gene, clone size, CDR3 protein. D genes are given only for firm matches. Clone size is stated in some rows and not others, as once, few, many or a class when expanded.

v_call: TRBV6-4; d_call: -; clone_size: many; cdr3_aa: CASSDSILCGHQPQHF
v_call: TRBV5-1; d_call: -; clone_size: many; cdr3_aa: CASSASTTYGYTF
v_call: TRBV16; d_call: -; clone_size: many; cdr3_aa: CASSQGPDGYTF
v_call: TRBV11-2; d_call: -; clone_size: many; cdr3_aa: CASSLGRVSGELFF
v_call: TRBV30; d_call: TRBD1; clone_size: many; cdr3_aa: CAWSVVDRGEAFF
v_call: TRBV3-1; d_call: TRBD2; clone_size: -; cdr3_aa: CASAPGLAGSSYEQYF
v_call: TRBV6-5; d_call: -; clone_size: -; cdr3_aa: CASSYSSASYTYEQSF
v_call: TRBV12-3/TRBV12-4; d_call: -; clone_size: many; cdr3_aa: CASTDQGHETQYF
v_call: TRBV12-3/TRBV12-4; d_call: -; clone_size: -; cdr3_aa: CASRGGADYYEQYF
v_call: TRBV11-2; d_call: -; clone_size: many; cdr3_aa: CASRQYTGELFF
v_call: TRBV10-3; d_call: TRBD1; clone_size: many; cdr3_aa: CAISEFWTGSQETQYF
v_call: TRBV28; d_call: -; clone_size: many; cdr3_aa: CASTLGASSSYEQYF
v_call: TRBV12-3/TRBV12-4; d_call: -; clone_size: many; cdr3_aa: CASTSSVTGELFF
v_call: TRBV18; d_call: -; clone_size: many; cdr3_aa: CASQTGWNTEAFF
v_call: TRBV12-3/TRBV12-4; d_call: -; clone_size: -; cdr3_aa: CASRGDGSYEQYF
v_call: TRBV6-5; d_call: TRBD1; clone_size: many; cdr3_aa: CASSYPGQISGNTIYF
v_call: TRBV2; d_call: TRBD1; clone_size: many; cdr3_aa: CASRGDRHYEQYF
v_call: TRBV27; d_call: -; clone_size: many; cdr3_aa: CASSSRLQETQYF
v_call: TRBV11-2; d_call: -; clone_size: few; cdr3_aa: CAWRRGFRETQYF
v_call: TRBV4-2; d_call: TRBD1; clone_size: many; cdr3_aa: CASSQTLGQGGYEQYF
v_call: TRBV11-2; d_call: -; clone_size: many; cdr3_aa: CASSLETELQETQYF
v_call: TRBV15; d_call: -; clone_size: many; cdr3_aa: CATSRGAGQDYGYTF
v_call: TRBV19; d_call: TRBD2; clone_size: many; cdr3_aa: CASSIAASGNTGELFF
v_call: TRBV27; d_call: TRBD2; clone_size: many; cdr3_aa: CASSLGLAGEAGELFF
v_call: TRBV7-3; d_call: TRBD2; clone_size: many; cdr3_aa: CASSLTGGEDYEQYF
v_call: TRBV11-2; d_call: -; clone_size: many; cdr3_aa: CASSLETEAFF
v_call: TRBV11-2; d_call: -; clone_size: many; cdr3_aa: CASSLQPQANYGYTF
v_call: TRBV28; d_call: TRBD1; clone_size: many; cdr3_aa: CASSLGTEQETQYF
v_call: TRBV27; d_call: -; clone_size: few; cdr3_aa: CASSHAPGTGWGQPQHF
v_call: TRBV7-9; d_call: TRBD2; clone_size: -; cdr3_aa: CASSFPLAGVGGELFF
v_call: TRBV18; d_call: -; clone_size: many; cdr3_aa: CASSPPARDTEAFF
v_call: TRBV6-1; d_call: TRBD1; clone_size: -; cdr3_aa: CASTQPPGQGNQPQHF
v_call: TRBV6-2/TRBV6-3; d_call: -; clone_size: -; cdr3_aa: CASSYSHEAFF
v_call: TRBV3-1; d_call: TRBD1; clone_size: few; cdr3_aa: CASSQEAGGLYQPQHF
v_call: TRBV7-3; d_call: -; clone_size: many; cdr3_aa: CASSPMGGEAFF
v_call: TRBV12-3/TRBV12-4; d_call: TRBD1; clone_size: many; cdr3_aa: CASSWSDRGYQPQHF
v_call: TRBV4-3; d_call: TRBD1; clone_size: many; cdr3_aa: CASSQGPGTGGGYGYTF
v_call: TRBV13; d_call: -; clone_size: many; cdr3_aa: CASSTNLRDTDFEAFF
v_call: TRBV7-2; d_call: TRBD2; clone_size: many; cdr3_aa: CASSLSPSGRNIQYF
v_call: TRBV6-2/TRBV6-3; d_call: -; clone_size: once; cdr3_aa: CASSFPPYEQYF
v_call: TRBV10-3; d_call: -; clone_size: -; cdr3_aa: CASTGAVGTEAFF
v_call: TRBV11-2; d_call: -; clone_size: many; cdr3_aa: CASSEGLRVGQETQYF
v_call: TRBV29-1; d_call: TRBD1; clone_size: many; cdr3_aa: CSVEGAGTGEPPTSYEQYF
v_call: TRBV7-2; d_call: -; clone_size: many; cdr3_aa: CASSFVTDRYTF
v_call: TRBV2; d_call: TRBD1; clone_size: many; cdr3_aa: CASSDRQGTPEQYF